Each of the 28 T cell receptor beta chains below was sequenced from the same sample in a study of OX40 agonist ivuxolimab in advanced cancers. Only in-frame clones appear in the TCRdb table, and some are missing; sequencing was by immunoSEQ multiplex PCR. Here the sample spans several thousand clones, about 90% being singletons. Source: CD4+ or CD8+ T cells sorted from blood, taken in a trial of the OX40 agonist ivuxolimab. The receptor set was obtained from an adult with an advanced solid tumor such as melanoma, head and neck, liver or kidney cancer.

The chain employs TRBV21-1 and TRBJ2-1; TRBD1 is the table's D call, not checked against the DNA. TRBV21-1 is shown as a pseudogene. The CDR3 spans 16 residues. The CDR3: CASSQKEGQGKYEQFF. Here the CDR3 DNA reads TGTGCCAGCAGCCAAAAGGAAGGACAGGGGAAATATGAGCAGTTCTTC.

V is TRBV2 and J is TRBJ1-3, with TRBD1 as a possible D gene (6 bases). Trimming cost V 2 bases and J 2 bases, with 10 bases left between them. The CDR3 contains 15 residues. CDR1 and CDR2 (germline): SNHLY, FYNNEI. CDR3 sequence reads: CASSESPGAGNTIYF. The CDR3 DNA sequence: TGTGCCAGCAGTGAATCCCCAGGGGCTGGAAACACCATATATTTT.

This clone was counted a few times. The chain links TRBV5-1 to TRBJ1-1; D is undetermined. The CDR3 is 14 residues long. The germline V gene has CDR1 SGHRS and CDR2 YFSETQ. V shed 0 bases and J shed 2 bases, with 8 bases lying between them. The CDR3, as DNA: TGCGCCAGCAGCTTGGGGGCAGGCAACACTGAAGCTTTCTTT. This translates into CASSLGAGNTEAFF.

The J gene is TRBJ2-3, the V gene TRBV2; 12 nucleotides agree with TRBD2. The V gene end was trimmed by 6 bases and the J gene end by 1 base; junction bases not matched to a gene: 5. This CDR3 is 16 amino acids long. Germline V gene data show CDR1 as SNHLY and CDR2 as FYNNEI. The CDR3 sequence is CASRLTSGGRTDTQYF. The CDR3 nucleotides are TGTGCCAGCAGATTGACTAGCGGGGGTCGCACAGATACGCAGTATTTT.

J is TRBJ2-1 and V is TRBV6-5, with TRBD1 matching 8 bases. Germline loops: CDR1 MNHEY, CDR2 SVGAGI. The V and J ends lost 6 bases and 8 bases, in that order; junction bases with no gene match: 9. The length of the CDR3 is 14 residues. CDR3: CASRTDRAWDEQFF. The CDR3 nucleotides are TGTGCCAGCAGGACGGACAGGGCTTGGGATGAGCAGTTCTTC.

This clone was counted a single time. The gene calls are TRBV5-5 and TRBJ1-5, with unresolved D. Germline assignment: CDR1 SGHKS and CDR2 YYEKEE (reference sequence). The CDR3 covers 13 residues. V dropped 4 bases and J dropped 4 bases, with 9 bases sitting between them. The CDR3 spells CASSPGRNQPQHF. The CDR3, as DNA: TGTGCCAGCAGCCCGGGCCGAAATCAGCCCCAGCATTTT.

The V and J genes are TRBV27 and TRBJ1-1; D remains ambiguous. Germline CDR1 and CDR2: MNHEY and SMNVEV (reference sequence). The CDR3 loop spans 12 amino acids. Trimming removed 5 bases at V and 8 bases at J, with 12 bases between. The CDR3 is CASSATGVEAFF. CDR3 coding DNA: TGTGCCAGCAGTGCGACTGGGGTGGAAGCTTTCTTT.

This clone has only one observation. The V gene is TRBV29-1, the J gene TRBJ1-2; possibly TRBD1 for D (6 bases). The CDR3 extends over 17 amino acids. Between the trimmed V and J ends, which lost 0 bases and 4 bases, there was a span of 21 bases. Per the germline V gene, CDR1 is SQVTM and CDR2 is ANQGSEA. CDR3 coding DNA: TGCAGCGTTGAAGACACCTTGCGGGGGGCCGGATCCTATGGCTACACCTTC. Translating gives CSVEDTLRGAGSYGYTF.

This clone was recorded once. The rearrangement links TRBV12-5 to TRBJ1-6; 7 nucleotides align to TRBD1. J gave up 5 bases and V 7 bases, and 11 bases lay outside the gene matches. Germline V gene sequence: CDR1 LGHNT, CDR2 FRNRAP. The CDR3 runs to 16 residues. DNA of the CDR3: TGTGCTAGTGTCCCACAGGGGTCCGTCGATAATTCACCCCTCCACTTT. Encoded protein: CASVPQGSVDNSPLHF. Full variable domain (missing parts from reference TRBV12-5 and TRBJ1-6): DARVTQTPRHKVTEMGQEVTMRCQPILGHNTVFWYRQTMMQGLELLAYFRNRAPLDDSGMPKDRFSAEMPDATLATLKIQPSEPRDSAVYFCASVPQGSVDNSPLHFGNGTRLTVT.

This chain uses TRBV19 with TRBJ2-3; the match to TRBD2 covers 8 bases. Germline V lookup: CDR1 LNHDA, CDR2 SQIVND (reference sequence). The CDR3 runs to 16 residues. The J segment lost 1 base and the V segment lost 6 bases, leaving 9 bases of the junction unmatched. CDR3 nucleotide sequence: TGTGCCAGTAGGCCGGGAGGGACTAGAGGCACAGATACGCAGTATTTT. This encodes CASRPGGTRGTDTQYF.

V gene TRBV13 combines with J gene TRBJ2-3; tentatively, D is TRBD2 (7 bases). Germline V gene data show CDR1 as PRHDT and CDR2 as FYEKMQ (reference sequence). The CDR3 covers 15 residues. Trimming left V 7 bases short and J 0 bases short, with 14 bases between. The CDR3 is CASNRGARSTDTQYF. The CDR3 nucleotides are TGTGCCAGCAACCGGGGGGCGAGAAGCACAGATACGCAGTATTTT.

The chain recombines TRBV27 with TRBJ1-5; TRBD1 is a possible D gene (5 bases). This CDR3 has 15 amino acids. Trimming cost V 2 bases and J 5 bases, with 13 bases left between them. CDR1 is MNHEY and CDR2 is SMNVEV in the germline V gene (reference sequence). The CDR3: CASSLRDGGDQPQHF. The CDR3 DNA follows: TGTGCCAGCAGTTTACGAGACGGGGGTGATCAGCCCCAGCATTTT.

The rearrangement joins TRBV27 to TRBJ2-1; a weak D match, TRBD2 (6 bases). The germline V gene encodes CDR1 MNHEY and CDR2 SMNVEV (reference sequence). V lost 6 bases to trimming and J lost 5 bases, with 17 bases between them. The CDR3 contains 15 residues. In DNA form, the CDR3 reads TGTGCCAGCAGCCTGCCCCCGGGACTCAACAATGAGCAGTTCTTC. Its protein product is CASSLPPGLNNEQFF.

This chain connects TRBV19 to TRBJ2-1; D is unresolved. Germline CDR1 LNHDA, CDR2 SQIVND (reference sequence). The CDR3 extends over 15 amino acids. Trimming pared 4 bases from V and 4 bases from J, leaving 14 bases between. The CDR3 DNA sequence: TGTGCCAGTAGTAGGGATCCAATTGGGTACAATGAGCAGTTCTTC. It specifies CASSRDPIGYNEQFF. The full variable domain, its missing parts supplied by reference TRBV19 and TRBJ2-1, is DGGITQSPKYLFRKEGQNVTLSCEQNLNHDAMYWYRQDPGQGLRLIYYSQIVNDFQKGDIAEGYSVSREKKESFPLTVTSAQKNPTAFYLCASSRDPIGYNEQFFGPGTRLTVL.

This clone was seen once. The chain uses TRBV6-1 and TRBJ1-2; TRBD1 might be the D (6 bases). V lost 7 bases and J lost 8, with 20 bases in between. The CDR3 has 14 amino acids. Germline assignment: CDR1 MNHNS and CDR2 SASEGT. The CDR3 spells CASTGGRKGSGYTF. CDR3 DNA: TGTGCCAGCACTGGGGGGCGCAAAGGTTCGGGCTACACCTTC.

The CDR3 bases are TGTGCCAGCAGTTTACCCCTAAACACAGGGTTGGGGGATGAAAAACTGTTTTTT. Its protein product is CASSLPLNTGLGDEKLFF. V and J are TRBV28 and TRBJ1-4, with a weak D call TRBD1 (6 bases). The V gene's germline CDR1 is MDHEN and CDR2 SYDVKM. This CDR3 contains 18 residues. Trimming left V 2 bases short and J 6 bases short, with 22 bases between.

The chain combines TRBV5-6 with TRBJ2-7, with TRBD1 identical over 7 bases. This CDR3 is 14 amino acids long. The germline CDR1 and CDR2 sequences are SGHDT and YYEEEE. V shed 4 bases, J shed 0 bases, and the junction held 4 bases outside the gene matches. The CDR3 coding sequence is TGTGCCAGCAGCATGGGACAGAGCTCCTACGAGCAGTACTTC. This gives the protein CASSMGQSSYEQYF.

V and J are TRBV27 and TRBJ1-1; D remains unclear. Germline CDR1 and CDR2: MNHEY and SMNVEV (reference sequence). The CDR3 loop spans 13 amino acids. Trimming removed 1 base from V and 5 bases from J, with 8 bases in between. CDR3 protein: CASSLFMGTEAFF. CDR3 nucleotides: TGTGCCAGCAGTTTATTTATGGGGACTGAAGCTTTCTTT.

The gene calls are TRBV29-1 and TRBJ2-3; 8 bases are shared with TRBD2. This CDR3 has 14 residues. V was pared by 8 bases and J by 2 bases, with 9 bases of the junction left unmatched. Looked up from germline, CDR1 is SQVTM and CDR2 is ANQGSEA. CDR3 residues: CSIGASGYTDTQYF. Written as DNA, the CDR3 is TGCAGCATAGGTGCTAGCGGGTACACAGATACGCAGTATTTT.

This chain uses TRBV27 with TRBJ2-7, with a weak D call TRBD2 (6 bases). V was trimmed by 7 bases and J by 3 bases, leaving 16 bases between them. The CDR3 length is 14 residues. CDR1 is MNHEY, CDR2 SMNVEV, per germline (reference sequence). The CDR3 sequence is CASTPRVGGYEQYF. Written as DNA, the CDR3 is TGTGCCAGCACTCCCAGGGTGGGAGGCTACGAGCAGTACTTC.

The DNA for the CDR3 is TGTGCCAGCAGCTTAGTGGCGGGGGCCGGGAACGAGCAGTACTTC. Amino acids: CASSLVAGAGNEQYF. The chain carries TRBV7-9 and TRBJ2-7; D perhaps matches TRBD2 (7 bases). The CDR3 is 15 amino acids. The germline gives CDR1 SEHNR, CDR2 FQNEAQ (reference sequence). V gave up 1 base and J gave up 5 bases, with 15 bases separating them.

The V and J genes are TRBV11-3 and TRBJ1-2; no reliable D call. V was shortened by 4 bases and J by 7 bases, with 13 bases between the two germline ends. The germline V gene has CDR1 SGHNT and CDR2 YENEEA. This CDR3 comprises 13 residues. CDR3 sequence reads: CASSSRGLGGYTF. The CDR3 DNA sequence: TGTGCCAGCAGCTCCCGCGGGTTGGGTGGCTACACCTTC.

The J gene is TRBJ1-5, the V gene TRBV19; D call uncertain. Deletions cut 3 bases from V and 1 base from J, with 13 bases between. This CDR3 is 16 amino acids long. Germline CDR1 reads LNHDA; CDR2 reads SQIVND (reference sequence). The CDR3 loop is CASSMGRSMSNQPQHF. The CDR3 DNA is TGTGCCAGTAGTATGGGGAGGTCGATGAGCAATCAGCCCCAGCATTTT. Full variable domain (missing parts from reference TRBV19 and TRBJ1-5): DGGITQSPKYLFRKEGQNVTLSCEQNLNHDAMYWYRQDPGQGLRLIYYSQIVNDFQKGDIAEGYSVSREKKESFPLTVTSAQKNPTAFYLCASSMGRSMSNQPQHFGDGTRLSIL.

This chain's CDR3 is CASRPGQGYSNQPQHF. The CDR3 DNA follows: TGTGCCAGCAGGCCCGGACAGGGCTATAGCAATCAGCCCCAGCATTTT. This chain links TRBV2 with TRBJ1-5, with 8 bases identical to TRBD1. V was pared by 6 bases and J by 0 bases, with 7 bases of the junction left unmatched. There are 16 residues in the CDR3. Germline V CDR1 and CDR2: SNHLY, FYNNEI. The full variable domain, rest sourced from reference TRBV2 and TRBJ1-5, is EPEVTQTPSHQVTQMGQEVILRCVPISNHLYFYWYRQILGQKVEFLVSFYNNEISEKSEIFDDQFSVERPDGSNFTLKIRSTKLEDSAMYFCASRPGQGYSNQPQHFGDGTRLSIL.

The CDR3 DNA is TGCGCCAGCAGCTTGATTCCCATTCCACAGCTCAATCAGCCCCAGCATTTT. This encodes CASSLIPIPQLNQPQHF. The chain recombines TRBV5-1 with TRBJ1-5; unclear D gene. There are 17 residues in the CDR3. The germline V and J ends were trimmed by 1 base and 3 bases, with 17 bases remaining between them. Germline lookup yields CDR1 SGHRS and CDR2 YFSETQ.

The chain has TRBV2 and TRBJ2-5; 12 nucleotides line up with TRBD2. V shed 7 bases and J 2 bases; nucleotides not matched to a gene: 8. The CDR3 extends over 16 amino acids. Germline lookup yields CDR1 SNHLY and CDR2 FYNNEI. CDR3 sequence: CASIPTSGGPQETQYF. As DNA, the CDR3 is TGTGCCAGCATCCCGACTAGCGGGGGTCCACAAGAGACCCAGTACTTC.

The J gene is TRBJ2-4, the V gene TRBV10-2, with D unresolved. CDR3 length: 15 amino acids. Germline CDR1 is WSHSY and CDR2 is SAAADI. The germline V and J ends were trimmed by 2 bases and 2 bases, with 10 bases remaining between them. The CDR3 loop is CASSERKASKNIQYF. DNA for the CDR3: TGCGCCAGCAGTGAGAGGAAGGCATCCAAAAACATTCAGTACTTC.

The chain is built from TRBV6-5 and TRBJ2-7, with 9 bases matching TRBD1. The germline V gene has CDR1 MNHEY and CDR2 SVGAGI. The CDR3 covers 14 residues. The V segment lost 4 bases and the J segment 2 bases; nucleotides outside the gene matches: 3. CDR3 in amino acids: CASSWGQGPYEQYF. In DNA form, the CDR3 reads TGTGCCAGCAGTTGGGGACAGGGACCCTACGAGCAGTACTTC.